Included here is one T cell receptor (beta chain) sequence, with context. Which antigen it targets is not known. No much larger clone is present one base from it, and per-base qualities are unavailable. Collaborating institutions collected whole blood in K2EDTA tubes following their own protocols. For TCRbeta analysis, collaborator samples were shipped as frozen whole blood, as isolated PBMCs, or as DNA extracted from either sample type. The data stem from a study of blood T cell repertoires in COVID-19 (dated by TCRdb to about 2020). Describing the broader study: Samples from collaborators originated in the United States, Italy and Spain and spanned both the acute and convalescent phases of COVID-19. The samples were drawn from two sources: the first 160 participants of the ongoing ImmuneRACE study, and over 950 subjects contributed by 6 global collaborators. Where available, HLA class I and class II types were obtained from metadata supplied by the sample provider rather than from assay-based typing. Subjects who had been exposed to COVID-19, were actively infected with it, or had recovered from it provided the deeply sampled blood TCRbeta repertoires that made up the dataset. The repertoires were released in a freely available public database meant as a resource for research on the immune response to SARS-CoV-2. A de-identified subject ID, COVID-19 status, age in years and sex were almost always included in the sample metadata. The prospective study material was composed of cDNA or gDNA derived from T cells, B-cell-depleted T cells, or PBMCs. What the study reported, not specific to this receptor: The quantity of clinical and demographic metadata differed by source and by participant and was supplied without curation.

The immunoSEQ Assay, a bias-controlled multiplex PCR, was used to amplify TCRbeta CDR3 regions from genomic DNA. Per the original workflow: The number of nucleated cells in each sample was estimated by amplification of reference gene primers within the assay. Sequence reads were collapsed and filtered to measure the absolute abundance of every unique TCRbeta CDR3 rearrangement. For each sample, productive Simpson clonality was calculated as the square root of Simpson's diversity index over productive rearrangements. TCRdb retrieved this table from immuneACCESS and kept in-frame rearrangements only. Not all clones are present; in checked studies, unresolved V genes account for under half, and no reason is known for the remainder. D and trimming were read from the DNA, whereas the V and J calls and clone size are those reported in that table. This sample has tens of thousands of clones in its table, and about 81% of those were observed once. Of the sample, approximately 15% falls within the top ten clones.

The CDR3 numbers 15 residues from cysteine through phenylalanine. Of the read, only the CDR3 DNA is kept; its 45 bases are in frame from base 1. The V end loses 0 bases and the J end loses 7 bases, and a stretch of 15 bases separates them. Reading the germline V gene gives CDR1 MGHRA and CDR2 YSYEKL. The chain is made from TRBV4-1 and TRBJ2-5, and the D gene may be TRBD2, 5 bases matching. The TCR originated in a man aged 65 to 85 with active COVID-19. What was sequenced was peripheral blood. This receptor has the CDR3 CASSQDPGLAGTQYF. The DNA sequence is TGCGCCAGCAGCCAAGATCCAGGCCTGGCGGGGACCCAGTACTTC.